The 19 T cell receptor beta chains below all came from one sample that was sequenced in a study of PD-1 blockade in classical Hodgkin lymphoma. Following autologous stem cell transplantation, relapse occurred in every patient, and exposure to brentuximab vedotin varied. The repertoire was sequenced with immunoSEQ multiplex PCR; TCRdb's copy has only in-frame clones and lacks some. The sample shows about 58,000 clones, around 90% of them seen only once. The sample here was peripheral blood mononuclear cells (PBMCs), taken before the second cycle of nivolumab. The receptors shown here come from a human donor with classical Hodgkin lymphoma.

The V gene is TRBV6-5, the J gene TRBJ1-2; TRBD1 aligns across 11 bases. The V gene's germline CDR1 is MNHEY and CDR2 SVGAGI. The trim removed 6 bases at V and 4 bases at J, leaving 7 bases unmatched. The CDR3 totals 15 residues. CDR3 nucleotide sequence: TGTGCCAGCAGCCTCCGGGACAGGGGGACCTATGGCTACACCTTC. The encoded protein is CASSLRDRGTYGYTF.

V is TRBV9 and J is TRBJ2-3, with a tentative D call TRBD1 (6 bases). The CDR3 runs 14 residues. Trimming took off 9 bases at V and 6 bases at J, with 20 bases between the two ends. Germline-derived CDR1 and CDR2 are SGDLS and YYNGEE. The CDR3 protein is CATGQGKIKDTQYF. The CDR3 region has the DNA TGTGCCACTGGGCAGGGGAAAATTAAGGATACGCAGTATTTT.

The chain employs TRBV9 and TRBJ2-5, with 10 bases fitting TRBD1. The CDR3 covers 14 residues. V was clipped by 4 bases and J by 5 bases; unmatched bases: 5. The germline gives CDR1 SGDLS, CDR2 YYNGEE. The CDR3 sequence is CASSLTGGFETQYF. The CDR3 coding sequence is TGTGCCAGCAGCTTGACAGGGGGCTTCGAGACCCAGTACTTC.

The V call is TRBV9, the J call TRBJ2-7; D is ambiguous. The V end was cut by 4 bases, the J end by 3 bases, with 8 bases between. The CDR3 is 12 amino acids. CDR1 and CDR2 from the germline V gene are SGDLS and YYNGEE. In nucleotides, the CDR3 is TGTGCCAGCAGCCGGAACTACTACGAGCAGTACTTC. Translation: CASSRNYYEQYF.

This clone was seen a few times. The chain carries TRBV27 and TRBJ2-1; TRBD2 matches 7 bases. In germline, CDR1 is MNHEY, CDR2 SMNVEV (reference sequence). V lost 6 bases and J lost 8; bases outside the gene matches: 7. This CDR3 comprises 13 residues. The CDR3 spells CASRWGGGDEQFF. The CDR3 coding sequence is TGTGCCAGCAGATGGGGGGGTGGGGATGAGCAGTTCTTC.

V gene TRBV11-3 combines with J gene TRBJ2-3, with TRBD2 as a possible D gene (6 bases). This CDR3 has 16 residues. CDR1 SGHNT and CDR2 YENEEA come from the germline V gene. The germline V and J ends were trimmed by 2 bases and 0 bases, with 12 bases remaining between them. DNA for the CDR3: TGTGCCAGCAGCTTAAGGGTGGGGGGAAGCACAGATACGCAGTATTTT. It specifies CASSLRVGGSTDTQYF.

This clone was seen a single time. The chain carries TRBV7-9 and TRBJ1-2, with D tentatively TRBD1 (6 bases). Trimming stripped 3 bases from V and 2 bases from J, with 22 bases between. The CDR3 consists of 18 residues. The germline CDR1 and CDR2 sequences are SEHNR and FQNEAQ (reference sequence). As DNA, the CDR3 is TGTGCCAGCAGCTTTAGGCCCCAGGGGCGGCCGCCCAACTATGGCTACACCTTC. Protein product: CASSFRPQGRPPNYGYTF. Full variable domain (rest looked up from reference TRBV7-9 and TRBJ1-2): DTGVSQNPRHKITKRGQNVTFRCDPISEHNRLYWYRQTLGQGPEFLTYFQNEAQLEKSRLLSDRFSAERPKGSFSTLEIQRTEQGDSAMYLCASSFRPQGRPPNYGYTFGSGTRLTVV.

The chain links TRBV7-3 to TRBJ2-1, with TRBD2 matching over 13 bases. The CDR3 loop spans 16 amino acids. Germline CDR1 reads SGHTA; CDR2 reads FQGTGA. V gave up 5 bases and J gave up 6 bases; unmatched junction bases: 7. DNA for the CDR3: TGTGCCAGCAGCGCCACTACTAGCGGGGGGGCCAATGAGCAGTTCTTC. Amino acids: CASSATTSGGANEQFF.

The count of this clone is one. The chain employs TRBV2 and TRBJ2-1; 7 bases are shared with TRBD2. The CDR3 extends over 14 amino acids. The V gene end was trimmed by 6 bases and the J gene end by 0 bases; junction bases not matched to a gene: 2. Germline CDR1 is SNHLY and CDR2 is FYNNEI. CDR3 region: CASSGGSSYNEQFF. The CDR3, as DNA: TGTGCCAGCAGCGGGGGGAGCTCCTACAATGAGCAGTTCTTC.

The chain employs TRBV2 and TRBJ1-5, with no clear D. V was trimmed by 1 base and J by 4 bases, leaving 5 bases between them. Germline CDR1 and CDR2: SNHLY and FYNNEI. The CDR3 is 13 residues long. CDR3 in DNA: TGTGCCAGCAGTGAAGATGGGAATCAGCCCCAGCATTTT. This codes for CASSEDGNQPQHF.

The rearrangement uses TRBV19 and TRBJ1-1, with 7 bases aligning to TRBD1. This CDR3 is built from 14 residues. The ends lost 3 bases at V and 1 base at J; junction bases unmatched: 2. Germline V gene data show CDR1 as LNHDA and CDR2 as SQIVND (reference sequence). The CDR3 region has the DNA TGTGCCAGTAGTATCTGGACAGGGAACACTGAAGCTTTCTTT. Translating gives CASSIWTGNTEAFF.

In its sample, this clone was seen once. The chain is built from TRBV14 and TRBJ1-2; D ambiguous. The CDR3 loop spans 13 amino acids. V lost 2 bases and J lost 4, with 8 bases in between. The V gene's germline CDR1 is SGHDN and CDR2 FVKESK. Here the CDR3 reads CASSQPAGYGYTF. In nucleotides, the CDR3 is TGTGCCAGCAGCCAACCCGCCGGCTATGGCTACACCTTC.

The chain uses TRBV5-1 and TRBJ2-5; weak D call: TRBD1 (6 bases). There are 16 residues in the CDR3. From germline, CDR1 is SGHRS and CDR2 YFSETQ. The V end was cut by 0 bases, the J end by 2 bases, with 14 bases between. CDR3 bases: TGCGCCAGCAGCTTGGAAGGTAGTAGGGGGCAAGAGACCCAGTACTTC. It encodes CASSLEGSRGQETQYF.

The chain carries TRBV6-1 and TRBJ2-7; maybe TRBD2 (6 bases). The length of the CDR3 is 12 residues. Trimming stripped 10 bases from V and 4 bases from J, with 14 bases between. Germline V gives CDR1 MNHNS, CDR2 SASEGT. CDR3 nucleotide sequence: TGTGCCACCAAGTGGGACTTGTACGAGCAGTACTTC. Amino acids: CATKWDLYEQYF.

The rearrangement uses TRBV6-1 and TRBJ1-2; TRBD1 matches 9 bases. V lost 5 bases and J lost 4; bases outside the gene matches: 8. The CDR3 is made up of 15 amino acids. Germline CDR1 MNHNS, CDR2 SASEGT. The CDR3 nucleotides read TGTGCCAGCAGTCCCGGGACAGGGATTACCTATGGCTACACCTTC. It translates to CASSPGTGITYGYTF.

This rearrangement joins TRBV19 to TRBJ2-1; weak D call: TRBD1 (6 bases). The CDR3 has 14 residues. Per germline, CDR1 LNHDA and CDR2 SQIVND (reference sequence). The germline V and J ends were trimmed by 10 bases and 3 bases, with 16 bases remaining between them. The DNA for the CDR3 is TGTGCCACATATCAGACAGGTGACTACAATGAGCAGTTCTTC. Translating it yields CATYQTGDYNEQFF.

The chain joins TRBV7-2 to TRBJ1-1; D call uncertain. V lost 6 bases, J lost 8 bases, and 10 bases lay in between. The CDR3 has 11 residues. The V gene's germline CDR1 is SGHTA and CDR2 FQGNSA. In DNA, the CDR3 is TGTGCCAGCAGGTCCGGGCTAGAAGCTTTCTTT. Encoded protein: CASRSGLEAFF.

V gene TRBV6-6 combines with J gene TRBJ2-3; TRBD2 agrees at 7 bases. CDR1 is MNHNY, CDR2 SVGAGI, per germline (reference sequence). The CDR3 is 15 residues long. The V and J ends lost 6 bases and 2 bases, in that order; junction bases with no gene match: 8. CDR3 nucleotides: TGTGCCAGCAGGATTCGCGGGGGTGACACAGATACGCAGTATTTT. Its translation: CASRIRGGDTDTQYF.

This sequence joins TRBV2 and TRBJ1-2, with 7 bases identical to TRBD1. The junction had 3 bases not matched to a gene; V was cut back by 5 bases and J by 0 bases. Germline V CDR1 and CDR2: SNHLY, FYNNEI. CDR3 length: 14 amino acids. As DNA, the CDR3 is TGTGCCAGCAGTCGGGGACAGTCTAACTATGGCTACACCTTC. Protein: CASSRGQSNYGYTF.